The rows below give T cell receptor beta chains drawn from one sample of a study of T cells in localized non-small cell lung cancer. Here immunoSEQ multiplex PCR was the method, and the copy in TCRdb shows in-frame clones only, minus some. Of about 64,000 clones detected, roughly four fifths appear once; the ten largest clones hold approximately 4.7%. The material sequenced was PBMCs, taken before any cancer treatment. The source of these receptors is a man aged 35 to 69 with stage II lung adenocarcinoma. Both conserved end residues are trimmed from each CDR3. The D gene is left open where the match is weak.

V gene: TRBV7-3
D gene: NA
CDR3 protein: ASSSQALGGYT

V gene: TRBV5-8
D gene: NA
CDR3 protein: ASRIRSGGNTEAF

V gene: TRBV5-1
D gene: NA
CDR3 protein: ASSSQGYEQY

V gene: TRBV2
D gene: TRBD1
CDR3 protein: ASSVGQGKAF

V gene: TRBV5-4
D gene: NA
CDR3 protein: ASGAGEGTDTQY

V gene: TRBV2
D gene: TRBD1
CDR3 protein: ASTKTGGYLEQY

V gene: TRBV30
D gene: TRBD2
CDR3 protein: AWSVGEGTNNNEQF

V gene: TRBV2
D gene: TRBD1
CDR3 protein: ASSGGGQVGQPQH

V gene: TRBV18
D gene: TRBD1
CDR3 protein: ASSPLASTGAKGGTEAF

V gene: TRBV7-9
D gene: NA
CDR3 protein: ASSLEGQGRSNQPQH

V gene: TRBV19
D gene: NA
CDR3 protein: ASSRGSENQPQH

V gene: TRBV6-5
D gene: NA
CDR3 protein: ASGRRPTEAF

V gene: TRBV18
D gene: TRBD2
CDR3 protein: ASSSGSGAYNEQF

V gene: TRBV10-3
D gene: NA
CDR3 protein: AISVDTGELF

V gene: TRBV5-6
D gene: NA
CDR3 protein: ASSLIHDSYTQY

V gene: TRBV27
D gene: NA
CDR3 protein: ASSFLGQSNEQF

V gene: TRBV5-1
D gene: NA
CDR3 protein: ASSSLEGSIDYT

V gene: TRBV11-2
D gene: NA
CDR3 protein: ASSFQYNEQF

V gene: TRBV19
D gene: TRBD2
CDR3 protein: ASRDSGRGTDTQY

V gene: TRBV9
D gene: NA
CDR3 protein: ASRPGPTGELF

V gene: TRBV10-3
D gene: NA
CDR3 protein: AISELNRQGSNQPQH

V gene: TRBV10-3
D gene: NA
CDR3 protein: AISESEYEQY

V gene: TRBV2
D gene: NA
CDR3 protein: ASSSVPGTGYGYT

V gene: TRBV27
D gene: NA
CDR3 protein: ASRVGSSYEQY

V gene: TRBV7-8
D gene: NA
CDR3 protein: ASSLDGDGYT

V gene: TRBV6-5
D gene: NA
CDR3 protein: ASSYYGSSTDTQY

V gene: TRBV11-3
D gene: TRBD1
CDR3 protein: ASSLGGQGVRYSNQPQH

V gene: TRBV27
D gene: NA
CDR3 protein: ASSATGYSRGYT

V gene: TRBV11-2
D gene: NA
CDR3 protein: ASSPLRGAGELF

V gene: TRBV5-1
D gene: NA
CDR3 protein: ASSLEGVTGNTIY

V gene: TRBV2
D gene: NA
CDR3 protein: ASMSGPRTEQY

V gene: TRBV6-5
D gene: TRBD1
CDR3 protein: ASRTGNYGYT

V gene: TRBV19
D gene: TRBD1
CDR3 protein: ASSPSQGNRGYT

V gene: TRBV19
D gene: NA
CDR3 protein: ASSSPGGATKNIQY

V gene: TRBV19
D gene: TRBD1
CDR3 protein: ASRLDRGTAF

V gene: TRBV21-1
D gene: NA
CDR3 protein: ASSKEEGAMNTEAF

V gene: TRBV4-1
D gene: NA
CDR3 protein: ASSQDYGQGTYEQY

V gene: TRBV7-2
D gene: NA
CDR3 protein: ASSLQTSNEQF

V gene: TRBV2
D gene: TRBD1
CDR3 protein: ASSRDREQEQY

V gene: TRBV5-4
D gene: TRBD1
CDR3 protein: ASSFDRGRNTEAF

V gene: TRBV4-1
D gene: TRBD1
CDR3 protein: ASSREQGGYGYT

V gene: TRBV5-1
D gene: TRBD1
CDR3 protein: ASSLGPTGAAEAF

V gene: TRBV5-1
D gene: NA
CDR3 protein: ASSPGTIGNTIY

V gene: TRBV4-2
D gene: NA
CDR3 protein: ASSQDVQASYEQY

V gene: TRBV29-1
D gene: NA
CDR3 protein: SVGRGAGEQF

V gene: TRBV7-2
D gene: NA
CDR3 protein: ASSEQGWEQF

V gene: TRBV5-4
D gene: TRBD1
CDR3 protein: ASSRSGQALNNEQF

V gene: TRBV4-1
D gene: NA
CDR3 protein: ASSQGHDEQF

V gene: TRBV19
D gene: NA
CDR3 protein: ASSILTTGELF